This T cell receptor beta chain came from a study of human T cells and chemical hapten exposure. MiXCR, applied by TCRdb to the RACE reads, yields one record per CDR3 protein. The sample holds over 40,000 distinct CDR3 sequences, less than 4% seen once. Described time point: patch test 2, 6 weeks after DPC sensitization. The treatment: therapeutic diphenylcyclopropenone sensitization with weekly scalp DPC. Donors, patients with alopecia ranging from 18 to 70 years old and judged suitable for DPC, provided samples. This clonotype has a count of ten or more. Germline V gene lookup returns CDR1 SNHLY and CDR2 FYNNEI. CDR3 size: 12 residues. V lost 4 bases and J lost 5, with 6 bases in between.

The sequencing used whole blood, collected in connection with sensitization to the hapten diphenylcyclopropenone (DPC). This receptor was identified in a man aged 35-49 years with alopecia areata. Some clones in this sample may be carry-over from other donors' samples. The V call is TRBV2, the J call TRBJ2-1; no clear D gene. The CDR3 DNA reads as TGTGCCAGCAGTGCACCAGACAATGAGCAGTTCTTC. Its protein is CASSAPDNEQFF.